This TCR beta chain was sequenced in a study of blood T cell repertoires in COVID-19. Whole-study context: COVID-19 samples, acute and convalescent, were from the United States, Italy and Spain. T cells, B-cell-depleted T cells, or PBMCs supplied cDNA or gDNA.

Per the study methods: Reference gene primer amplification in the assay estimated nucleated cell counts. TCRdb keeps only in-frame clones here, not all; method: immunoSEQ multiplex PCR. For V, J and clone size, that table is used; D and trimming come from the DNA. The profile shows 170,000 or so clones, approximately 84% of them singletons. V lost 0 bases and J lost 1, with 13 bases in between. The CDR3 sequence is 16 residues long. The V gene's germline CDR1 is SGDLS and CDR2 YYNGEE. This TCR was recovered from a man in his late teens or twenties with active or convalescent COVID-19. The specimen was peripheral blood. The rearrangement joins TRBV9 to TRBJ1-1, with D maybe TRBD1 (5 bases). DNA of the CDR3: TGTGCCAGCAGCGTAGGGCAGGGTCAGGAGAACACTGAAGCTTTCTTT. The encoded protein is CASSVGQGQENTEAFF.